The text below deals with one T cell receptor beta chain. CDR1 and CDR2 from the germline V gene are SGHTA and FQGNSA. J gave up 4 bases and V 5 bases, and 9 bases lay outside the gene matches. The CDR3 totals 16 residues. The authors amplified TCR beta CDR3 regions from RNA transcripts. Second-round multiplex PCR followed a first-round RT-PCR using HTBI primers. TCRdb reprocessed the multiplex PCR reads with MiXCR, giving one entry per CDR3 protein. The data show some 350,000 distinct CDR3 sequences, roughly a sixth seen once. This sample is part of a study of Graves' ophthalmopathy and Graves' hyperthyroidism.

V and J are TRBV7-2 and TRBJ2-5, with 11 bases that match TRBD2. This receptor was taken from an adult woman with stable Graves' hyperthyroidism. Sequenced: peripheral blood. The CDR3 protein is CASSQGTSGSSETQYF. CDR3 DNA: TGTGCCAGCAGCCAGGGAACTAGCGGGAGTTCAGAGACCCAGTACTTC.